The sequence of this T cell receptor (beta chain) was determined in a study of molecular identifiers for immune sequencing clone quantification. TCRdb processed the PCR reads anew with MiXCR; each CDR3 protein has one entry. The repertoire holds some 100,000 distinct CDR3 sequences, with roughly 34% as singletons. CDR1 and CDR2 (germline): MDHEN, SYDVKM. The CDR3 has 13 amino acids. V was pared by 8 bases and J by 4 bases, with 15 bases between. With regard to this clonotype: A much larger clone differs from this one at a single base, so this may be a read error.

The clonotype was recovered from a human donor in good health. Some libraries in this study had Jurkat cell RNA spiked in. The specimen sequenced was naive CD8+ T cells from blood, with Jurkat cell RNA spiked in. Subset denoted: FACS-sorted CD8+CD4-CCR7+CD45RA+ naive T cells. The rearrangement links TRBV28 to TRBJ2-7, with D perhaps TRBD1 or TRBD2 (6 bases each). DNA for the CDR3: TGTGCCAGCTCTGCCCAGGGGACTTACGAGCAGTACTTC. Encoded protein: CASSAQGTYEQYF.